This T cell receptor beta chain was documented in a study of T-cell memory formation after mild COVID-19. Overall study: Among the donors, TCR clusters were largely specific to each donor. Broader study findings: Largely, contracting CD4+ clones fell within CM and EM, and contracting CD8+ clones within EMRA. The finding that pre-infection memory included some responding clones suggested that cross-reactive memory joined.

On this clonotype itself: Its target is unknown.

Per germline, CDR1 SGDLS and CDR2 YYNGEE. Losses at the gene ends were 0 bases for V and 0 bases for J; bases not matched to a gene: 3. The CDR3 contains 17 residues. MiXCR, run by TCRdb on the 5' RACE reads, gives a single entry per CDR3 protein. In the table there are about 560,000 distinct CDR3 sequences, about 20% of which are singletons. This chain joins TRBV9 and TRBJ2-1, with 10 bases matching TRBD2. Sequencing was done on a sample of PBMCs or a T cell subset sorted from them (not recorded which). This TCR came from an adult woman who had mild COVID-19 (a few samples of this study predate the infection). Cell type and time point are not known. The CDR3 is CASSVVAGGLSYNEQFF. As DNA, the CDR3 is TGTGCCAGCAGCGTAGTAGCGGGGGGTCTCTCCTACAATGAGCAGTTCTTC.